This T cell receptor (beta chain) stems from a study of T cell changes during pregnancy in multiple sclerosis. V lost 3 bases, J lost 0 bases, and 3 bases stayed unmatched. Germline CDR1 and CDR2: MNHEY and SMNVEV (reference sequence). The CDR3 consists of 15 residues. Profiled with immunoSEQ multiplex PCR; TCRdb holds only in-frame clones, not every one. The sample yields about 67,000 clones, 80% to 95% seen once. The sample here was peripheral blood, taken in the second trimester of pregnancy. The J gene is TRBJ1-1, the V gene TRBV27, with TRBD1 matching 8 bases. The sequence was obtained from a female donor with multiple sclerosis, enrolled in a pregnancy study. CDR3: CASSLGTGLNTEAFF. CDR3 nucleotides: TGTGCCAGCAGTTTGGGGACAGGCTTGAACACTGAAGCTTTCTTT.